Listed below are T cell receptor beta chains from one sample, sequenced in a study of T cells in Graves' hyperthyroidism and ophthalmopathy. TCRdb used MiXCR to reprocess the multiplex PCR reads, holding one entry per CDR3 protein. Of a few hundred thousand distinct CDR3 sequences in the sample, around 20% were seen once. Input material: blood. These TCRs come from a young man with Graves' hyperthyroidism. The CDR3 runs from the conserved cysteine through the conserved F or W. Each record gives: V gene, D gene, J gene, clone size, CDR3 DNA, CDR3 protein. The D gene is left open where the match is weak. The size entry is marked missing in some rows and otherwise reads once, few, many or a size class.

TRBV12-3/TRBV12-4	-	TRBJ2-5	many	TGTGCCAGCAGTTTAGGAGAATTTGAGACCCAGTACTTC	CASSLGEFETQYF
TRBV7-8	TRBD1	TRBJ1-3	-	TGTGCCAGCAGCCCCCGGGGGAGTTGGACAGGGGACACCATATATTTT	CASSPRGSWTGDTIYF
TRBV6-1	-	TRBJ2-5	few	TGTGCCAATTCGAGACTACAAGAGACCCAGTACTTC	CANSRLQETQYF
TRBV6-1	TRBD1	TRBJ2-7	many	TGTGCCAGCAGTGAAGCGGTTGGGACAGCCTACGAGCAGTACTTC	CASSEAVGTAYEQYF
TRBV12-3/TRBV12-4	TRBD2	TRBJ2-5	many	TGTGCCAGCAGTCGGGATAGCGGGGGAAACCAAGAGACCCAGTACTTC	CASSRDSGGNQETQYF
TRBV25-1	-	TRBJ1-2	few	TGTGCCAGCGGGACGGCTGGCTATGGCTACACCTTC	CASGTAGYGYTF
TRBV12-3/TRBV12-4	-	TRBJ1-5	many	TGTGCCAGCAGTTTATTTCCCAACAATCAGCCCCAGCATTTT	CASSLFPNNQPQHF
TRBV28	-	TRBJ2-5	many	TGTGCCAGCAGTTTAAGGGCAGGCCAAGAGACCCAGTACTTC	CASSLRAGQETQYF
TRBV7-9	-	TRBJ1-2	-	TGTGCCAGCAGCGCCAGTCGGGGCGCCTATGGCTACACCTTC	CASSASRGAYGYTF
TRBV6-2/TRBV6-3	-	TRBJ1-1	-	TGTGCCAGCAGTTACTACAAAGTGGTACAGCAAGCTTTCTTT	CASSYYKVVQQAFF
TRBV12-3/TRBV12-4	-	TRBJ2-7	many	TGTGCCAGCAGTTTACCCACCCCCTACGAGCAGTACTTC	CASSLPTPYEQYF
TRBV28	-	TRBJ1-1	many	TGTGCCAGCAGCCTGATGGGGGGTGAGGACACTGAAGCTTTCTTT	CASSLMGGEDTEAFF
TRBV6-1	TRBD2	TRBJ2-5	few	TGTGCCAGCAGTGGTTGGACTAGCGGGGGTGAGACCAAGTACTTC	CASSGWTSGGETKYF
TRBV20-1	-	TRBJ2-5	many	TGCAGTCCCAGAGGGAGCCTTGGAGAGACCCAGTACTTC	CSPRGSLGETQYF
TRBV24-1	TRBD1	TRBJ1-1	-	TGTGCCACCAGTGAACCTGGACAGGGAAGAGGTGGGGCTTTCTTT	CATSEPGQGRGGAFF
TRBV2	TRBD1	TRBJ1-1	few	TGTGCCAGCAGGAACCGCCGGGACAGTCTCTCCCTCTTCACTGAAGCTTTCTTT	CASRNRRDSLSLFTEAFF
TRBV5-1	-	TRBJ2-7	-	TGCGCCAGCAGCTACCAGACAGGCACCTCCTACGAGCAGTACTTC	CASSYQTGTSYEQYF
TRBV30	-	TRBJ1-5	many	TGTGCCTGGAGTGTATCGTTTTCTCAGCCCCAGCATTTT	CAWSVSFSQPQHF
TRBV7-2	TRBD2	TRBJ2-5	few	TGTGCCAGCAGCTTAGCTTCGGGGGGGCCGGAGACCCAGTACTTC	CASSLASGGPETQYF
TRBV12-3/TRBV12-4	-	TRBJ2-2	many	TGTGCCAGCAGTCACTCGATTGCGGGGGCCAACACCGGGGAGCTGTTTTTT	CASSHSIAGANTGELFF
TRBV6-1	-	TRBJ1-2	-	TGTGCCAGCAGCCCCCGCGGGGGGGTAACGTTCTATGGCTACACCTTC	CASSPRGGVTFYGYTF
TRBV12-3/TRBV12-4	-	TRBJ2-7	many	TGTGCCAGCAGTTTAAGTCCAAACTACGAGCAGTACTTC	CASSLSPNYEQYF
TRBV12-3/TRBV12-4	TRBD1	TRBJ1-1	few	TGTGCCAGCAGCACCCGGACAGGCACTGAAGCTTTCTTT	CASSTRTGTEAFF
TRBV19	TRBD1	TRBJ1-5	-	TGTGCCAGTAGTACCCGACAGGGGGCCGGACAGCCCCAGCATTTT	CASSTRQGAGQPQHF
TRBV5-8	-	TRBJ2-7	few	TGTGCCAGCAGTCTGACGGGGGCTTTCTTC	CASSLTGAFF
TRBV3-1	-	TRBJ2-2	few	TGTGCCAGCAGCCAGGGTACCACCGGGGAGCTGTTTTTT	CASSQGTTGELFF
TRBV28	-	TRBJ2-3	-	TGTGCCAGCAGTTTTCCCGCTAGGGGTACGCAGTATTTT	CASSFPARGTQYF
TRBV20-1	-	TRBJ2-5	many	TGCAGTGCTAGTGAAACTAGAGGAGAGACCCAGTACTTC	CSASETRGETQYF
TRBV12-3/TRBV12-4	-	TRBJ1-5	many	TGTGCCAGCAGTACCTCGGGCAATCAGCCCCAGCATTTT	CASSTSGNQPQHF